A selection of T cell receptor beta chains follows, all from one sample in a study of PD-1 blockade in classical Hodgkin lymphoma. TCRdb's table, derived via immunoSEQ multiplex PCR, lists solely in-frame clones and lacks some. The table has 15,000 to 20,000 clones, around 82% seen once. Source: peripheral blood mononuclear cells (PBMCs), taken before the fourth cycle of nivolumab. Receptor source: a human donor with classical Hodgkin lymphoma. Both conserved end residues are part of each CDR3. The order of the fields is J gene, V gene, CDR3 protein.

TRBJ1-2 TRBV5-1 CASSPAGDTGGYTF
TRBJ1-1 TRBV7-9 CASSSDQTGATEAFF
TRBJ2-1 TRBV19 CASSTLGTGAYNEQFF
TRBJ2-3 TRBV7-9 CASSLAMTNTDTQYF
TRBJ1-1 TRBV5-1 CASSSSTVNTEAFF
TRBJ1-1 TRBV27 CASSLSEPLAVVGDTEAFF
TRBJ2-2 TRBV2 CASGTQNTGELFF
TRBJ2-7 TRBV5-1 CASSQQGYEQYF
TRBJ2-5 TRBV5-1 CASSPDGYQETQYF
TRBJ1-2 TRBV28 CASRQGHYGYTF
TRBJ2-6 TRBV5-1 CASGRGGGANVLTF
TRBJ1-5 TRBV4-2 CASSQDEGLGPQHF
TRBJ2-1 TRBV9 CASSVRLAGPSSYNEQFF
TRBJ1-1 TRBV5-1 CASSLDGQGSAEAFF
TRBJ1-2 TRBV7-8 CASSLGGNYGYTF
TRBJ2-2 TRBV5-8 CASSLDRVATGELFF
TRBJ2-2 TRBV7-8 CASSSAGGLGELFF
TRBJ1-5 TRBV6-5 CASSRPRSNQPQHF
TRBJ1-4 TRBV7-9 CASSLGGTGEEKLFF
TRBJ2-7 TRBV6-6 CASSPGLAFGYEQYF
TRBJ2-6 TRBV7-8 CASSFMSSGANVLTF
TRBJ2-2 TRBV11-2 CASSFKAHTLNTGELFF
TRBJ1-1 TRBV2 CASSDGPKEGNTEAFF
TRBJ1-1 TRBV6-6 CASSYNTVGADTEAFF
TRBJ2-7 TRBV5-1 CASSSDYRDYEQYF
TRBJ2-3 TRBV5-1 CASSLDTPSTDTQYF
TRBJ1-1 TRBV25-1 CASSRLRGNTEAFF